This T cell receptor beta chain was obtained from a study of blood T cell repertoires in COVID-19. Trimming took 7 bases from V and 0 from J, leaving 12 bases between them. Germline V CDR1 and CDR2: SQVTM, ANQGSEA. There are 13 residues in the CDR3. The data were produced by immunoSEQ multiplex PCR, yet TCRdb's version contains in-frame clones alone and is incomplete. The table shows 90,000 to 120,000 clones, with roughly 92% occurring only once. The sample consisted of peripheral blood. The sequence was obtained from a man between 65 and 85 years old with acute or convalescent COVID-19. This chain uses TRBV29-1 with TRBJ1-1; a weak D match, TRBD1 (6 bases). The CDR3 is CSAGQTVNTEAFF. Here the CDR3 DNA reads TGCAGCGCCGGACAGACCGTGAACACTGAAGCTTTCTTT. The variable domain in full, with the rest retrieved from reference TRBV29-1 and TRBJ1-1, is SAVISQKPSRDICQRGTSLTIQCQVDSQVTMMFWYRQQPGQSLTLIATANQGSEATYESGFVIDKFPISRPNLTFSTLTVSNMSPEDSSIYLCSAGQTVNTEAFFGQGTRLTVV.